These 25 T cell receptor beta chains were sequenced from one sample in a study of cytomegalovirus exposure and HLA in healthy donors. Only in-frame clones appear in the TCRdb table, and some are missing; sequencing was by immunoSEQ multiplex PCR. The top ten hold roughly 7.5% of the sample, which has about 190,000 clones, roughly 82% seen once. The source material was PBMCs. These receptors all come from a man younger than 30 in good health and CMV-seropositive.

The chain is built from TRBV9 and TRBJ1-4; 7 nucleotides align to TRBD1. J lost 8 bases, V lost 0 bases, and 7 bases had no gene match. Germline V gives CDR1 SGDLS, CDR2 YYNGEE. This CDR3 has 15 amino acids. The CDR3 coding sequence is TGTGCCAGCAGCGTAGAGAGCCAAGGGGGCGAAAAACTGTTTTTT. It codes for CASSVESQGGEKLFF.

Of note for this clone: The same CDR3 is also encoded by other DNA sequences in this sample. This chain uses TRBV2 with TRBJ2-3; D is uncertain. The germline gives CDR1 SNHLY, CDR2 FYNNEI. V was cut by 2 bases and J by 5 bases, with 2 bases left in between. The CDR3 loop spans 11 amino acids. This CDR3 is CASSEQDTQYF. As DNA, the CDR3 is TGTGCCAGCAGTGAACAAGATACGCAGTATTTT.

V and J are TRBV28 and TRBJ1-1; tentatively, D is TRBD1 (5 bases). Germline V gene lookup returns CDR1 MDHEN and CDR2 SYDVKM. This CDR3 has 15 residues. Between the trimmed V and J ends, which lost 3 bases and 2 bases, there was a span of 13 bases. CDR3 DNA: TGTGCCAGCAGTTTCCCGGGACTGGATAACACTGAAGCTTTCTTT. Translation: CASSFPGLDNTEAFF.

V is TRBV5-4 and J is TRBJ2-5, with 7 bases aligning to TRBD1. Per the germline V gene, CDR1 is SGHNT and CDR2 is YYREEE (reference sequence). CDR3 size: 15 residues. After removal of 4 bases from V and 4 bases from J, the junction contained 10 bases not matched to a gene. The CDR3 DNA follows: TGTGCCAGCAGCGCGACAGGGCAAAAACGAGAGACCCAGTACTTC. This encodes CASSATGQKRETQYF. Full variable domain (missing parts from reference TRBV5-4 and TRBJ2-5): ETGVTQSPTHLIKTRGQQVTLRCSSQSGHNTVSWYQQALGQGPQFIFQYYREEENGRGNFPPRFSGLQFPNYSSELNVNALELDDSALYLCASSATGQKRETQYFGPGTRLLVL.

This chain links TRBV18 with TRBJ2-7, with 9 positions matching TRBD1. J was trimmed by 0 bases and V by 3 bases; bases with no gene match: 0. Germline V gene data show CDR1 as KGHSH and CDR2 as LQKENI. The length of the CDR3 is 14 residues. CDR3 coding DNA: TGTGCCAGCTCACCGGACAGGGGCTCCTACGAGCAGTACTTC. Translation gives CASSPDRGSYEQYF.

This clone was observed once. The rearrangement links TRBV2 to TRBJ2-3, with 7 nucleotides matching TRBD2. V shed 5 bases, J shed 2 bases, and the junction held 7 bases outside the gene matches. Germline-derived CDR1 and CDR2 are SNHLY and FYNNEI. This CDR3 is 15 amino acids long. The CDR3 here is CASSRGLPITDTQYF. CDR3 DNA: TGTGCCAGCAGTAGGGGACTACCTATCACAGATACGCAGTATTTT.

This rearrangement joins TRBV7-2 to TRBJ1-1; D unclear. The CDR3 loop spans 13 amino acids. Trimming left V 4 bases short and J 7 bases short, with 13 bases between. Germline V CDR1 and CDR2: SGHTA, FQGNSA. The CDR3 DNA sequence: TGTGCCAGCAGCTGGCGCCTCGAGGGTGAAGCTTTCTTT. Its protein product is CASSWRLEGEAFF.

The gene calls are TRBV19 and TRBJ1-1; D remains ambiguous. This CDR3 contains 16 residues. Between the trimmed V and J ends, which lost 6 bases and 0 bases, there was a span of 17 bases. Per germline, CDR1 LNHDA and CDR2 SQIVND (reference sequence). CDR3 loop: CASSSTRVSMNTEAFF. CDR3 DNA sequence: TGTGCCAGTAGCTCCACTCGGGTTTCAATGAACACTGAAGCTTTCTTT. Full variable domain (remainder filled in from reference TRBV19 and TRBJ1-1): DGGITQSPKYLFRKEGQNVTLSCEQNLNHDAMYWYRQDPGQGLRLIYYSQIVNDFQKGDIAEGYSVSREKKESFPLTVTSAQKNPTAFYLCASSSTRVSMNTEAFFGQGTRLTVV.

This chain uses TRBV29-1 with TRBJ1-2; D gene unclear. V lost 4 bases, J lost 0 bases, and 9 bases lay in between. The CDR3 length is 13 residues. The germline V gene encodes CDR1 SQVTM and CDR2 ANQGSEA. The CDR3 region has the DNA TGCAGCGTTGCGTCAGCGGCTAACTATGGCTACACCTTC. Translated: CSVASAANYGYTF.

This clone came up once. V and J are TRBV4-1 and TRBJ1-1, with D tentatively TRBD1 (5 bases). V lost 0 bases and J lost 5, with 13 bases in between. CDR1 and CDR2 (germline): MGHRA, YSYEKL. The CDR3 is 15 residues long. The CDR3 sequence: CASSQDGGALTEAFF. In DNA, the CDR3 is TGCGCCAGCAGCCAAGATGGCGGGGCCCTAACTGAAGCTTTCTTT.

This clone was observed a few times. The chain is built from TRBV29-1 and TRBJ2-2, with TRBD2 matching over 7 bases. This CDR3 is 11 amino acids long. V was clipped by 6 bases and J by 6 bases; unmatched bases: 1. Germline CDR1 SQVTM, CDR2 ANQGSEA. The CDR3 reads CSVGGAGELFF. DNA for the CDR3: TGCAGCGTGGGAGGGGCCGGGGAGCTGTTTTTT.

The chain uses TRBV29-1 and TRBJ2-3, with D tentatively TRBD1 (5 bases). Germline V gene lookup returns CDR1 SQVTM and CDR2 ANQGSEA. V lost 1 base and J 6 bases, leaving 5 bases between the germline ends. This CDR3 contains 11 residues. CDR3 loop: CSVEAGDTQYF. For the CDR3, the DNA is TGCAGCGTTGAAGCAGGGGATACGCAGTATTTT.

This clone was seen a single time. This chain's CDR3 is CASSVASGGQGSGNTIYF. The CDR3 DNA is TGTGCCAGCAGCGTAGCAAGCGGGGGACAGGGCTCTGGAAACACCATATATTTT. The J gene is TRBJ1-3, the V gene TRBV9, with 9 bases matching TRBD1. After removal of 0 bases from V and 0 bases from J, the junction contained 7 bases not matched to a gene. Germline-derived CDR1 and CDR2 are SGDLS and YYNGEE. This CDR3 region has 18 residues.

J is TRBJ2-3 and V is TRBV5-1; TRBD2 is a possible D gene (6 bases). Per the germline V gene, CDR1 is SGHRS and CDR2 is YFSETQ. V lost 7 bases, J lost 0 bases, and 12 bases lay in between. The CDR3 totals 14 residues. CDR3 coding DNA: TGCGCCAGCCGAGGCGGGGCAAGCACAGATACGCAGTATTTT. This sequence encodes CASRGGASTDTQYF.

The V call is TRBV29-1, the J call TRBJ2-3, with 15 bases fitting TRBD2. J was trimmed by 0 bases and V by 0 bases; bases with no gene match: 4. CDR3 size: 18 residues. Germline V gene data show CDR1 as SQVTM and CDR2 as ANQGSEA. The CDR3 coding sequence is TGCAGCGTTGAAGAACCGGGACTAGCGGGAGGAAGCACAGATACGCAGTATTTT. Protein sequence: CSVEEPGLAGGSTDTQYF.

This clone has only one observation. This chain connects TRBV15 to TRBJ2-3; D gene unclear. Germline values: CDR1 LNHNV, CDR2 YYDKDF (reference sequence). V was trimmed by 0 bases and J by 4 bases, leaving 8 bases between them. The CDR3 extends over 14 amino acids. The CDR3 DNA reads TGTGCCACCAGCAGAGATAGTATATCAGATACGCAGTATTTT. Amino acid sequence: CATSRDSISDTQYF.

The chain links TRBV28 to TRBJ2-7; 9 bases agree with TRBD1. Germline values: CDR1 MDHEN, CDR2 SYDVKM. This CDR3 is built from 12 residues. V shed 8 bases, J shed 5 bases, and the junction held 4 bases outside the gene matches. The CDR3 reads CASRQGDHEQYF. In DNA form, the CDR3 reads TGTGCCAGCCGACAGGGGGACCACGAGCAGTACTTC.

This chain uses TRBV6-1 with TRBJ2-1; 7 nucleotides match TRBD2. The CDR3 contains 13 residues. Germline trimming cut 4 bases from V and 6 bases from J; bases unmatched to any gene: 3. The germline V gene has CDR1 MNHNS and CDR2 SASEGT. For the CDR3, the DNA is TGTGCCAGCAGTGGGACTAGTCCCAATGAGCAGTTCTTC. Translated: CASSGTSPNEQFF.

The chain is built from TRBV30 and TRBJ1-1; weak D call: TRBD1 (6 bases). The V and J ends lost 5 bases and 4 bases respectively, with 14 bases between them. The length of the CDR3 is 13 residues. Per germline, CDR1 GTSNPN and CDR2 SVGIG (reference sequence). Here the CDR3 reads CAWLLGARTEAFF. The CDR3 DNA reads TGTGCCTGGCTCTTGGGGGCGCGCACTGAAGCTTTCTTT.

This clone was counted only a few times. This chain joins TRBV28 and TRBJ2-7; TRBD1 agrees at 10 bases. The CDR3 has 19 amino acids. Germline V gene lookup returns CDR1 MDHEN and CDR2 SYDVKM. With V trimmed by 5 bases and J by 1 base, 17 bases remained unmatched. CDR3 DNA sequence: TGTGCCAGCAGTGGTCCGGGACAGGGGAAGAGCGGGGGTTCCTACGAGCAGTACTTC. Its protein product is CASSGPGQGKSGGSYEQYF.

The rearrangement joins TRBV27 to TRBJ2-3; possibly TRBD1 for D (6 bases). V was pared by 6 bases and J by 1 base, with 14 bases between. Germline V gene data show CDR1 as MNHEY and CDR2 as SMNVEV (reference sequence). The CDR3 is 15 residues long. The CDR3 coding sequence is TGTGCCAGCAGCACAGGGTCCTATCGCACAGATACGCAGTATTTT. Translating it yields CASSTGSYRTDTQYF.

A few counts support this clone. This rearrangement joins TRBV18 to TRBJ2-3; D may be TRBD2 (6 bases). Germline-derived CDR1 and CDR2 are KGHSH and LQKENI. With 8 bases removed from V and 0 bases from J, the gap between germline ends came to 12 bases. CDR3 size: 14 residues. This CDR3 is CASHPGTSTDTQYF. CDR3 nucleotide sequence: TGTGCCAGCCATCCGGGGACTAGCACAGATACGCAGTATTTT.

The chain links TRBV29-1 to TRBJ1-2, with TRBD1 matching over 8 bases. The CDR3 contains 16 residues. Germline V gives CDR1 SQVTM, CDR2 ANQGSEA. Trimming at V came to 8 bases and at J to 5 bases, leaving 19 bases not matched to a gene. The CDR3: CSTEGDTGGSGYGYTF. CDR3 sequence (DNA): TGCAGCACTGAAGGCGACACAGGGGGGTCGGGGTATGGCTACACCTTC.

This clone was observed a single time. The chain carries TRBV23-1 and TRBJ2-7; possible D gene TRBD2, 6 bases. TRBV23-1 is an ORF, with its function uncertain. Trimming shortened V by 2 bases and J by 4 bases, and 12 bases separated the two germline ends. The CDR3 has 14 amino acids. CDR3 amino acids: CASSQTPRGYEQYF. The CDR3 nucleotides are TGCGCCAGCAGTCAAACCCCCCGGGGGTACGAGCAGTACTTC.

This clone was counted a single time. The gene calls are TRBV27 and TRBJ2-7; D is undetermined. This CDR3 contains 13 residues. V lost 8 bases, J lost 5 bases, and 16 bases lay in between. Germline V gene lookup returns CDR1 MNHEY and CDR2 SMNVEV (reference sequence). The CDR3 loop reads CASPLTKTDEQYF. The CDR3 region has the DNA TGTGCCAGCCCTCTTACTAAGACGGACGAGCAGTACTTC.